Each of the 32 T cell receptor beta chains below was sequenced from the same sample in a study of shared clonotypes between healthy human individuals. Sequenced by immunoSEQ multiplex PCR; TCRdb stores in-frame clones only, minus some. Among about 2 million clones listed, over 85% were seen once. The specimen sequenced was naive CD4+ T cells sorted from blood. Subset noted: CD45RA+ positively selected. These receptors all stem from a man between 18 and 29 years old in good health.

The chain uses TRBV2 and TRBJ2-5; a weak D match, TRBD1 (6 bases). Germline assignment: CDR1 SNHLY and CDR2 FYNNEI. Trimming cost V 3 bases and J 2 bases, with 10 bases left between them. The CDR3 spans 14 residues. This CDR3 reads CASSDWTDQETQYF. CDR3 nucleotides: TGTGCCAGCAGTGACTGGACAGATCAAGAGACCCAGTACTTC.

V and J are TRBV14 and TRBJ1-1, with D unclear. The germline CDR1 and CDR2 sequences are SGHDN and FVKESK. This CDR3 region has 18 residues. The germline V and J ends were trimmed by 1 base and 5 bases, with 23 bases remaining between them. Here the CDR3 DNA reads TGTGCCAGCAGCCAAGGGCTCCGGGTCCCCAGGTCGGGAACTGAAGCTTTCTTT. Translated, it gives CASSQGLRVPRSGTEAFF. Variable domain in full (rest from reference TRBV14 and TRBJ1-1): EAGVTQFPSHSVIEKGQTVTLRCDPISGHDNLYWYRRVMGKEIKFLLHFVKESKQDESGMPNNRFLAERTGGTYSTLKVQPAELEDSGVYFCASSQGLRVPRSGTEAFFGQGTRLTVV.

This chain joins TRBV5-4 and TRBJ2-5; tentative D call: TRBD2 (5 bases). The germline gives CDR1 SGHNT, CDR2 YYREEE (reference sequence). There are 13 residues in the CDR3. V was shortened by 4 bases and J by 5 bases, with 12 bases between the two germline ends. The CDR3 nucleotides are TGTGCCAGCAGCCGGACTGTGCGGGAGACCCAGTACTTC. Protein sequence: CASSRTVRETQYF.

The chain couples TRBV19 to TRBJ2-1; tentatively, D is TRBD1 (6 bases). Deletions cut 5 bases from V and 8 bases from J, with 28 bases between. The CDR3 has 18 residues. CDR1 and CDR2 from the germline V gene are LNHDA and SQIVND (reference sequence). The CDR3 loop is CASSPNAYFQLWGHEQFF. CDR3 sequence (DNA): TGTGCCAGTAGTCCGAACGCATATTTCCAGCTATGGGGGCATGAGCAGTTCTTC. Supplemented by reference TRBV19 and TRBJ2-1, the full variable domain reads DGGITQSPKYLFRKEGQNVTLSCEQNLNHDAMYWYRQDPGQGLRLIYYSQIVNDFQKGDIAEGYSVSREKKESFPLTVTSAQKNPTAFYLCASSPNAYFQLWGHEQFFGPGTRLTVL.

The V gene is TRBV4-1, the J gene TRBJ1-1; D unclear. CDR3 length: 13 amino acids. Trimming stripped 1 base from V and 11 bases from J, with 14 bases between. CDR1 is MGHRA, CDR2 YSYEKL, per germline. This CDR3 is CASSQGAGIDAFF. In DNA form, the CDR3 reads TGCGCCAGCAGCCAAGGTGCGGGGATTGACGCTTTCTTT.

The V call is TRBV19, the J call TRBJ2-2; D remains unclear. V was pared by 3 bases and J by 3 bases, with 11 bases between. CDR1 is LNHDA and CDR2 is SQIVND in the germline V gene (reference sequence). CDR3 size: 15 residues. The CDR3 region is CASSIRTVDTGELFF. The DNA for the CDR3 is TGTGCCAGTAGTATTAGGACGGTGGACACCGGGGAGCTGTTTTTT.

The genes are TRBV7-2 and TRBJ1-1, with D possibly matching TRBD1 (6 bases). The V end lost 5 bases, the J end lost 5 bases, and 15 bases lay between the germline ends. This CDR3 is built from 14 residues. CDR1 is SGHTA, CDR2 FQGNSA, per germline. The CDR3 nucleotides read TGTGCCAGCAGCAGAGGGACAATTCCAACTGAAGCTTTCTTT. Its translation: CASSRGTIPTEAFF.

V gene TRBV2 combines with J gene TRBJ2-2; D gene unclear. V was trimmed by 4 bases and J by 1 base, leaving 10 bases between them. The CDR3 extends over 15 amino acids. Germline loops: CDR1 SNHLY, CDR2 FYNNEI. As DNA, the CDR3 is TGTGCCAGCAGTGGGGAAAGGTTGAACACCGGGGAGCTGTTTTTT. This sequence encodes CASSGERLNTGELFF.

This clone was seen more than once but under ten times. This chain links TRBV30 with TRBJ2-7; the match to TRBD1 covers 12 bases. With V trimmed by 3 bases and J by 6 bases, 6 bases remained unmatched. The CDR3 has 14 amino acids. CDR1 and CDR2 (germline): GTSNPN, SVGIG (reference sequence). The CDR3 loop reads CAWRGTGGLSEQYF. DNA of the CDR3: TGTGCCTGGAGGGGGACAGGGGGCCTTTCCGAGCAGTACTTC.

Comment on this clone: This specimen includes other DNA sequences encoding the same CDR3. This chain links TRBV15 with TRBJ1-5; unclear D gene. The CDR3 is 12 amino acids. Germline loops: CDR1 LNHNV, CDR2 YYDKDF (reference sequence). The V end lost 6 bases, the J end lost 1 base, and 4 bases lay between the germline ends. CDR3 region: CATRTSNQPQHF. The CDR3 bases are TGTGCCACCAGGACAAGCAATCAGCCCCAGCATTTT.

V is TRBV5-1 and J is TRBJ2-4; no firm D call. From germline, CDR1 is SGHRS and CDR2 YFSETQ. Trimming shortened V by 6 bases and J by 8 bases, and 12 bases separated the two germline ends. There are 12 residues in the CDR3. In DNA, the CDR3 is TGCGCCAGCACAAACCCGGGCGACATTCAGTACTTC. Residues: CASTNPGDIQYF.

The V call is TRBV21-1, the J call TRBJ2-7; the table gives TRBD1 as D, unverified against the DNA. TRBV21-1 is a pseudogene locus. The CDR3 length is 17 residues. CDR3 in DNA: TGTGCCAGCATCTTACACCCACCACAGGGGGTGGCCTACGAGCAGTACTTC. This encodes CASILHPPQGVAYEQYF.

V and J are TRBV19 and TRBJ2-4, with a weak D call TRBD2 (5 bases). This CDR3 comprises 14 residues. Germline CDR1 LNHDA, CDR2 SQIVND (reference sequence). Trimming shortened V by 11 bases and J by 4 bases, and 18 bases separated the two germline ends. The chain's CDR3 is CASRNVGDKNIQYF. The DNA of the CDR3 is TGTGCCTCCCGCAATGTGGGAGATAAAAACATTCAGTACTTC.

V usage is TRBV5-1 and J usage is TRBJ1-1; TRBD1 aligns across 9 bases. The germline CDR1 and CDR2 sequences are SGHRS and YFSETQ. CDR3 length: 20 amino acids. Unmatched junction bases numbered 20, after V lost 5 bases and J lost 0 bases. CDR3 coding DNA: TGCGCCAGCAGTAGTCCCAGGACAGGGGCCGTTCGTAGTATGAACACTGAAGCTTTCTTT. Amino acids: CASSSPRTGAVRSMNTEAFF.

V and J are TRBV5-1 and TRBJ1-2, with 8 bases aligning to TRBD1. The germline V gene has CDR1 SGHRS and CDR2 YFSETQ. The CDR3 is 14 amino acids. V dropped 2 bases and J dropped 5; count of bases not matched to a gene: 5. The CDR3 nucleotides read TGCGCCAGCAGCTTATCGGGACAGGATTATGGCTACACCTTC. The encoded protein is CASSLSGQDYGYTF.

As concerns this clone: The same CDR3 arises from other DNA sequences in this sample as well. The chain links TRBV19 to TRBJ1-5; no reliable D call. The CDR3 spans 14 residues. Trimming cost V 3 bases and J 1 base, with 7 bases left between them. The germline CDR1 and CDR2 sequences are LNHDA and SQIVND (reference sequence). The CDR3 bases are TGTGCCAGTAGTATCCCGGTGAGCAATCAGCCCCAGCATTTT. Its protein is CASSIPVSNQPQHF.

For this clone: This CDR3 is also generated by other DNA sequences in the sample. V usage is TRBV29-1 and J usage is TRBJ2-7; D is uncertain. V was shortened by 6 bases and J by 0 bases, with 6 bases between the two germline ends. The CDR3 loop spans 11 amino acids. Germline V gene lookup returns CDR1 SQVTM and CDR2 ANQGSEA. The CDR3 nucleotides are TGCAGCGTAGAATTCTCCTACGAGCAGTACTTC. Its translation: CSVEFSYEQYF.

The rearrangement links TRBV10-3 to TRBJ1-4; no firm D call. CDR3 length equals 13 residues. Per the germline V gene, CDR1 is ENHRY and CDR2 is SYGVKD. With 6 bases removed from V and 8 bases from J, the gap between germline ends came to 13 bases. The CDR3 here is CAIRAGGSEKLFF. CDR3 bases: TGTGCCATCAGGGCTGGAGGTAGCGAAAAACTGTTTTTT.

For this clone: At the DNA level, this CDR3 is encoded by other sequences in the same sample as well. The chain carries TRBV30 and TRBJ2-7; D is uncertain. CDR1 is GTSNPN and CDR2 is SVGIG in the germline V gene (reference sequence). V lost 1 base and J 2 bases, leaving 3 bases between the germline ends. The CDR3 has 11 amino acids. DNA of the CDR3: TGTGCCTGGAGTGGAGCCTACGAGCAGTACTTC. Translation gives CAWSGAYEQYF.

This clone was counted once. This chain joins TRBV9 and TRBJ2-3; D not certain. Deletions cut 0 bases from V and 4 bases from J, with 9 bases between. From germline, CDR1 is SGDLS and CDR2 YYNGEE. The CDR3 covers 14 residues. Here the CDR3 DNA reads TGTGCCAGCAGCGTAGGGCCCATCCCAGATACGCAGTATTTT. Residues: CASSVGPIPDTQYF.

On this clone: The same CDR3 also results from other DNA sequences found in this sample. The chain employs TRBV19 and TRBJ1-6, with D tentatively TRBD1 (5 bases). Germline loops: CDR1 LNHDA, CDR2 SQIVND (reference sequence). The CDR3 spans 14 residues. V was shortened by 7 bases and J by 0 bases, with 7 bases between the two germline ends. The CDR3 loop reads CASTGGSYNSPLHF. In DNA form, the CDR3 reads TGTGCCAGTACGGGGGGCTCCTATAATTCACCCCTCCACTTT.

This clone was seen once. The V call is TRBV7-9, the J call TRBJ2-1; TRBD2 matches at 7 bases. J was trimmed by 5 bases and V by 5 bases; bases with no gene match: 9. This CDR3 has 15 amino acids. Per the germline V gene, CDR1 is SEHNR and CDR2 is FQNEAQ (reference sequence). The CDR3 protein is CASSPFGGSDNEQFF. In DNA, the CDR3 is TGTGCCAGCAGCCCCTTCGGCGGGAGCGACAATGAGCAGTTCTTC.

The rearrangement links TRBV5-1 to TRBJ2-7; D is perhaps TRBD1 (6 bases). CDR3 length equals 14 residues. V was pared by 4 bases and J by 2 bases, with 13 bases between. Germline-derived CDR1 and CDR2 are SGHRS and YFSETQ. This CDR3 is CASSPRGPTYEQYF. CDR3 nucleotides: TGCGCCAGCAGCCCCAGGGGCCCGACCTACGAGCAGTACTTC.

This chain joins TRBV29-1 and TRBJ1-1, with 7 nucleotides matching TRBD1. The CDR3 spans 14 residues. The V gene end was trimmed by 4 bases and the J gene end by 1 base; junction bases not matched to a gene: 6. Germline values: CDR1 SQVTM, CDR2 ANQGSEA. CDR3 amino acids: CSVVGRQGNTEAFF. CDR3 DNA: TGCAGCGTTGTCGGTCGACAGGGGAACACTGAAGCTTTCTTT.

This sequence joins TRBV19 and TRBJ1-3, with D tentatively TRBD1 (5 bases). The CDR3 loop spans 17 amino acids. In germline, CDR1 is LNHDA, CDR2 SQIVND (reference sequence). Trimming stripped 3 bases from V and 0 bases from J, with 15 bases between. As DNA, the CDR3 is TGTGCCAGTAGTATTCCCTCCTCAGGGATCTCTGGAAACACCATATATTTT. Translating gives CASSIPSSGISGNTIYF.

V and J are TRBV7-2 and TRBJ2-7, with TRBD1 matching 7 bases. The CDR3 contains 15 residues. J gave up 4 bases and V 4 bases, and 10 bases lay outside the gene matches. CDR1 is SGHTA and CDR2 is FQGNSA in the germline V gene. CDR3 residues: CASSSTGQEGYEQYF. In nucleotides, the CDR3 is TGTGCCAGCAGCTCCACTGGACAGGAAGGATACGAGCAGTACTTC.

CDR3 in DNA: TGCGCCAGCAGTTTCTATACGGGCACCGGGGAGCTGTTTTTT. Protein: CASSFYTGTGELFF. J is TRBJ2-2 and V is TRBV10-1; D unresolved. V was cut by 5 bases and J by 4 bases, with 11 bases left in between. This CDR3 has 14 amino acids. CDR1 and CDR2 (germline): WNHNN, SYGVQD (reference sequence).

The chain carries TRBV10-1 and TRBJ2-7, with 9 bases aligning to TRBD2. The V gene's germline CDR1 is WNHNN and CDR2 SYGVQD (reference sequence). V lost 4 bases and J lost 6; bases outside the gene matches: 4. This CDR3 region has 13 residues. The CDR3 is CASSAFSGSEQYF. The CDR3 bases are TGCGCCAGCAGTGCGTTTAGCGGGAGCGAGCAGTACTTC.

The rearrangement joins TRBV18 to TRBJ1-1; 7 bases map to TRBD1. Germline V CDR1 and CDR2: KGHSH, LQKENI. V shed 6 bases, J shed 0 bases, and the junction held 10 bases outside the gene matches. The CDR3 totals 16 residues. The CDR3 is CASSRDSQNMNTEAFF. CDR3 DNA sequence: TGTGCCAGCTCCCGGGACAGCCAAAACATGAACACTGAAGCTTTCTTT. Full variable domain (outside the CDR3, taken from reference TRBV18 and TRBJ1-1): NAGVMQNPRHLVRRRGQEARLRCSPMKGHSHVYWYRQLPEEGLKFMVYLQKENIIDESGMPKERFSAEFPKEGPSILRIQQVVRGDSAAYFCASSRDSQNMNTEAFFGQGTRLTVV.

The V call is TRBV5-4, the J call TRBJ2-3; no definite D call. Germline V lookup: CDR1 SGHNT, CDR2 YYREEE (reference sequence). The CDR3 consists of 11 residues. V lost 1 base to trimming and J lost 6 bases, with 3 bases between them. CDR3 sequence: CASSLQDTQYF. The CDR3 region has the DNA TGTGCCAGCAGCTTGCAGGATACGCAGTATTTT.

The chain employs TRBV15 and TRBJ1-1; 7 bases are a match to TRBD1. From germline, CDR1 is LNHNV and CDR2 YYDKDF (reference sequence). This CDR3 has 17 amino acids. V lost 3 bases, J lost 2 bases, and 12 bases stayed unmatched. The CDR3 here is CATSRDLSGGANTEAFF. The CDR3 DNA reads TGTGCCACCAGCAGGGATCTATCAGGGGGAGCAAACACTGAAGCTTTCTTT.

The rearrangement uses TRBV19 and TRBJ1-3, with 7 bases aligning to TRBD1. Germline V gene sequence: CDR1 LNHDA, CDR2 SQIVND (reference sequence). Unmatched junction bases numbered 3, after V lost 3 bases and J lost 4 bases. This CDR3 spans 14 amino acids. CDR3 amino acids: CASSMTGTGNTIYF. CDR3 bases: TGTGCCAGTAGTATGACAGGGACCGGAAACACCATATATTTT.